Following are 25 T cell receptor beta chains from one sample sequenced in a study of ipilimumab plus nivolumab after autologous stem cell transplantation. Method: immunoSEQ multiplex PCR; TCRdb's copy keeps in-frame clones and lacks some. The table shows about 40,000 clones, with over 90% occurring only once. The sample was PBMCs, taken in a trial of ipilimumab plus nivolumab as post-transplant consolidation. Source of these receptors: a male donor with multiple myeloma.

The chain combines TRBV5-4 with TRBJ2-7; tentative D call: TRBD2 (7 bases). Germline CDR1 reads SGHNT; CDR2 reads YYREEE (reference sequence). This CDR3 is 15 amino acids long. With 4 bases removed from V and 3 bases from J, the gap between germline ends came to 17 bases. CDR3 residues: CASSAGAASDYEQYF. The CDR3 DNA follows: TGTGCCAGCAGCGCGGGGGCCGCTAGCGACTACGAGCAGTACTTC.

The chain is built from TRBV11-1 and TRBJ2-5, with D possibly TRBD2 on 5 matching bases. Germline-derived CDR1 and CDR2 are SGHAT and FQDESV (reference sequence). The CDR3 length is 16 residues. Trimming removed 5 bases at V and 1 base at J, with 17 bases between. Here the CDR3 reads CASSLPGWGVQETQYF. Written as DNA, the CDR3 is TGTGCCAGCAGCCTTCCGGGGTGGGGTGTCCAAGAGACCCAGTACTTC.

The V call is TRBV28, the J call TRBJ1-2; TRBD1 matches 8 bases. J was trimmed by 5 bases and V by 5 bases; bases with no gene match: 7. This CDR3 is 14 amino acids long. In germline, CDR1 is MDHEN, CDR2 SYDVKM. Here the CDR3 DNA reads TGTGCCAGCAGTGCGACAGGGGTTCCTTATGGCTACACCTTC. Its translation is CASSATGVPYGYTF.

The rearrangement joins TRBV11-2 to TRBJ1-2, with 9 bases lining up with TRBD1. Germline V gives CDR1 SGHAT, CDR2 FQNNGV. V gave up 4 bases and J gave up 4 bases; unmatched junction bases: 10. CDR3 length: 16 amino acids. This chain's CDR3 is CASSSPLTGGVYGYTF. Written as DNA, the CDR3 is TGTGCCAGCAGCTCCCCCCTCACAGGGGGCGTCTATGGCTACACCTTC.

V is TRBV16 and J is TRBJ1-4, with a tentative D call TRBD1 (6 bases). V was cut by 3 bases and J by 7 bases, with 9 bases left in between. Germline V gene lookup returns CDR1 KGHSY and CDR2 FQNENV. The CDR3 covers 13 residues. CDR3 bases: TGTGCCAGCAGCCAGGGGGCTGGTGAAAAACTGTTTTTT. Its protein is CASSQGAGEKLFF.

The V call is TRBV2, the J call TRBJ1-1, with 8 bases fitting TRBD1. V was clipped by 4 bases and J by 6 bases; unmatched bases: 4. The CDR3 sequence is 13 residues long. Germline-derived CDR1 and CDR2 are SNHLY and FYNNEI. CDR3 amino acids: CASSGTGISEAFF. As DNA, the CDR3 is TGTGCCAGCAGTGGGACAGGGATCTCTGAAGCTTTCTTT.

The chain employs TRBV28 and TRBJ1-2, with TRBD1 matching 7 bases. In germline, CDR1 is MDHEN, CDR2 SYDVKM. CDR3 length: 14 residues. The junction had 4 bases not matched to a gene; V was cut back by 1 base and J by 5 bases. The CDR3 DNA is TGTGCCAGCAGTTTATTGGGGACAGAGTATGGCTACACCTTC. Translating gives CASSLLGTEYGYTF.

The chain carries TRBV7-9 and TRBJ1-5; D unclear. The CDR3 is 14 residues long. Trimming removed 5 bases from V and 7 bases from J, with 15 bases in between. CDR1 is SEHNR, CDR2 FQNEAQ, per germline (reference sequence). In DNA, the CDR3 is TGTGCCAGCAGCCCGAGCGGTGACCACCAGCCCCAGCATTTT. Its protein is CASSPSGDHQPQHF.

This chain joins TRBV7-9 and TRBJ2-3; D uncertain. V was cut by 1 base and J by 1 base, with 6 bases left in between. Germline V gene lookup returns CDR1 SEHNR and CDR2 FQNEAQ (reference sequence). This CDR3 region has 14 residues. CDR3 loop: CASSLGGRTDTQYF. CDR3 in DNA: TGTGCCAGCAGCTTAGGTGGACGCACAGATACGCAGTATTTT. The full variable domain, with the rest looked up from reference TRBV7-9 and TRBJ2-3, is DTGVSQNPRHKITKRGQNVTFRCDPISEHNRLYWYRQTLGQGPEFLTYFQNEAQLEKSRLLSDRFSAERPKGSFSTLEIQRTEQGDSAMYLCASSLGGRTDTQYFGPGTRLTVL.

This chain connects TRBV4-2 to TRBJ1-1, with unresolved D. This CDR3 has 15 amino acids. The V gene lost 0 bases and the J gene lost 0 bases, with 8 bases spanning the gap. CDR1 is LGHNA and CDR2 is YNFKEQ in the germline V gene. CDR3 sequence: CASSQDRELNTEAFF. The CDR3, as DNA: TGTGCCAGCAGCCAAGATAGAGAATTGAACACTGAAGCTTTCTTT.

CDR3 sequence reads: CASSADRGGHYEQYF. The CDR3 DNA sequence: TGTGCCAGTAGTGCCGACAGGGGGGGACACTACGAGCAGTACTTC. This chain connects TRBV19 to TRBJ2-7; 9 nucleotides align to TRBD1. The CDR3 contains 15 residues. After removal of 5 bases from V and 3 bases from J, the junction contained 8 bases not matched to a gene. CDR1 is LNHDA and CDR2 is SQIVND in the germline V gene (reference sequence).

V is TRBV6-5 and J is TRBJ2-4; D unclear. CDR3 length: 13 amino acids. Germline V lookup: CDR1 MNHEY, CDR2 SVGAGI. With 0 bases removed from V and 7 bases from J, the gap between germline ends came to 7 bases. The CDR3 DNA reads TGTGCCAGCAGTTACTCGAGAAGTAACATTCAGTACTTC. Its protein is CASSYSRSNIQYF.

The rearrangement uses TRBV18 and TRBJ2-1; D is unclear. This CDR3 region has 17 residues. Germline V gives CDR1 KGHSH, CDR2 LQKENI. The germline V and J ends were trimmed by 5 bases and 2 bases, with 19 bases remaining between them. CDR3 sequence: CASSSSGNTLTYNEQFF. The DNA for the CDR3 is TGTGCCAGCTCAAGTAGTGGCAATACGCTTACCTACAATGAGCAGTTCTTC. Full variable domain (missing parts from reference TRBV18 and TRBJ2-1): NAGVMQNPRHLVRRRGQEARLRCSPMKGHSHVYWYRQLPEEGLKFMVYLQKENIIDESGMPKERFSAEFPKEGPSILRIQQVVRGDSAAYFCASSSSGNTLTYNEQFFGPGTRLTVL.

The chain uses TRBV30 and TRBJ2-7; D is unclear. CDR1 is GTSNPN, CDR2 SVGIG, per germline (reference sequence). This CDR3 is 12 amino acids long. Trimming cost V 2 bases and J 6 bases, with 11 bases left between them. The CDR3 spells CAWSSGRPEQYF. The CDR3 DNA is TGTGCCTGGAGTAGTGGCAGACCCGAGCAGTACTTC. The whole variable domain, filled in from reference TRBV30 and TRBJ2-7, reads SQTIHQWPATLVQPVGSPLSLECTVEGTSNPNLYWYRQAAGRGLQLLFYSVGIGQISSEVPQNLSASRPQDRQFILSSKKLLLSDSGFYLCAWSSGRPEQYFGPGTRLTVT.

This chain uses TRBV11-2 with TRBJ1-3, with no clear D. This CDR3 contains 13 residues. V gave up 8 bases and J gave up 5 bases, with 13 bases separating them. Germline V gene sequence: CDR1 SGHAT, CDR2 FQNNGV. CDR3 amino acids: CASGIPTRNTIYF. The CDR3, as DNA: TGTGCCAGCGGAATACCAACCCGAAACACCATATATTTT.

This rearrangement joins TRBV7-9 to TRBJ1-4; D might be TRBD1 (5 bases). With 2 bases removed from V and 8 bases from J, the gap between germline ends came to 12 bases. This CDR3 is built from 14 residues. CDR1 and CDR2 from the germline V gene are SEHNR and FQNEAQ (reference sequence). In DNA, the CDR3 is TGTGCCAGCAGCTTAAGAGGGGTCGGGGAAAAACTGTTTTTT. Residues: CASSLRGVGEKLFF.

The chain combines TRBV6-1 with TRBJ2-1; D remains unclear. Trimming pared 6 bases from V and 3 bases from J, leaving 9 bases between. CDR3 length: 13 amino acids. CDR1 and CDR2 from the germline V gene are MNHNS and SASEGT. CDR3 DNA: TGTGCCAGCAGGGCGGACGGCTACAATGAGCAGTTCTTC. Amino acids: CASRADGYNEQFF.

This clone came up once. The chain recombines TRBV5-4 with TRBJ2-5; 16 nucleotides line up with TRBD2. CDR3 length: 19 residues. The V segment lost 2 bases and the J segment 5 bases; nucleotides outside the gene matches: 12. The germline V gene has CDR1 SGHNT and CDR2 YYREEE (reference sequence). CDR3 in amino acids: CASSFTSGTSGRARETQYF. DNA of the CDR3: TGTGCCAGCAGCTTTACCTCCGGGACTAGCGGGAGGGCGAGGGAGACCCAGTACTTC.

V usage is TRBV5-4 and J usage is TRBJ1-1, with 8 bases aligning to TRBD1. CDR1 SGHNT and CDR2 YYREEE come from the germline V gene (reference sequence). The CDR3 totals 14 residues. After removal of 3 bases from V and 6 bases from J, the junction contained 7 bases not matched to a gene. Here the CDR3 reads CASSSTGDGAEAFF. The CDR3 DNA reads as TGTGCCAGCAGCTCGACAGGGGACGGAGCTGAAGCTTTCTTT.

The J gene is TRBJ1-5, the V gene TRBV6-1; 9 bases are shared with TRBD1. The V gene's germline CDR1 is MNHNS and CDR2 SASEGT. V lost 7 bases and J lost 0; bases outside the gene matches: 4. This CDR3 is built from 15 residues. CDR3 DNA: TGTGCCAGCACTAAACAGGGGGCTAGCAATCAGCCCCAGCATTTT. It yields the protein CASTKQGASNQPQHF.

This clone was picked up one time. The chain links TRBV7-2 to TRBJ2-3; 12 bases are shared with TRBD2. The CDR3 spans 16 residues. CDR1 SGHTA and CDR2 FQGNSA come from the germline V gene. V was pared by 5 bases and J by 2 bases, with 5 bases of the junction left unmatched. CDR3 nucleotide sequence: TGTGCCAGCAGCCCCGGGACTAGCGGGTTCACAGATACGCAGTATTTT. Translation: CASSPGTSGFTDTQYF.

The chain is built from TRBV28 and TRBJ2-1, with D maybe TRBD2 (5 bases). CDR3 length: 16 amino acids. Germline values: CDR1 MDHEN, CDR2 SYDVKM. The ends were cut back, 1 base at V and 2 bases at J, with 12 bases in the middle. CDR3 sequence reads: CASSLLSGRPYNEQFF. CDR3 DNA: TGTGCCAGCAGTTTATTAAGTGGGAGACCCTACAATGAGCAGTTCTTC.

The gene calls are TRBV6-5 and TRBJ2-1, with 14 bases identical to TRBD2. J was trimmed by 9 bases and V by 5 bases; bases with no gene match: 6. The CDR3 has 15 residues. Germline V gene lookup returns CDR1 MNHEY and CDR2 SVGAGI. The CDR3 protein is CASSLTSGRAFEQFF. CDR3 nucleotide sequence: TGTGCCAGCAGTCTGACTAGCGGGAGGGCCTTTGAGCAGTTCTTC.

The chain carries TRBV2 and TRBJ1-1; D is uncertain. CDR1 SNHLY and CDR2 FYNNEI come from the germline V gene. The V end was cut by 6 bases, the J end by 4 bases, with 12 bases between. There are 13 residues in the CDR3. The CDR3 spells CASSAGVSTEAFF. CDR3 DNA: TGTGCCAGCAGCGCGGGCGTGTCCACTGAAGCTTTCTTT.

J is TRBJ2-7 and V is TRBV6-6; no clear D. Germline V gene sequence: CDR1 MNHNY, CDR2 SVGAGI (reference sequence). V lost 2 bases to trimming and J lost 6 bases, with 11 bases between them. This CDR3 region has 13 residues. The CDR3: CASSYQSPGEQYF. The CDR3 nucleotides read TGTGCCAGCAGTTACCAGTCCCCAGGCGAGCAGTACTTC.